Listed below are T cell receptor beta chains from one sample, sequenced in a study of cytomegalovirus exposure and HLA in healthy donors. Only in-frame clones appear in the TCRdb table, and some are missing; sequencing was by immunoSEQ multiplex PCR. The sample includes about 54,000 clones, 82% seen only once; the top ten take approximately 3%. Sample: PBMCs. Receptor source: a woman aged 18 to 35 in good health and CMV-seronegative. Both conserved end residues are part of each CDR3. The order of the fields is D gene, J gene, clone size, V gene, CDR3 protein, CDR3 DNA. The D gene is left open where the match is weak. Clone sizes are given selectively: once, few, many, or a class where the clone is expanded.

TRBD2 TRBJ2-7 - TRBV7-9 CASSLAGLAAYEQYF TGTGCCAGCAGCTTAGCGGGACTAGCGGCCTACGAGCAGTACTTC
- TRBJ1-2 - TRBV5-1 CASSPQDSYLYTF TGCGCCAGCAGCCCCCAGGACAGCTACCTCTACACCTTC
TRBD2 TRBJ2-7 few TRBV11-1 CASSFAGTGRTSGYEQYF TGTGCCAGCAGCTTCGCGGGAACAGGGAGGACTAGCGGATACGAGCAGTACTTC
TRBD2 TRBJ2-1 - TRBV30 CAWSSGTSDYNEQFF TGTGCCTGGTCGTCCGGGACTAGCGATTACAATGAGCAGTTCTTC
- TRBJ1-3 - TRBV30 CAWNRVTGNTIYF TGTGCCTGGAACAGGGTAACTGGAAACACCATATATTTT
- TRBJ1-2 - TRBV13 CASSFGRAYGYTF TGTGCCAGCAGCTTCGGCAGGGCCTATGGCTACACCTTC
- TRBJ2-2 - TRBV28 CASSSLTGNTGELFF TGTGCCAGCAGTTCCTTGACAGGGAACACCGGGGAGCTGTTTTTT
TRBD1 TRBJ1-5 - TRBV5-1 CASSTGQADQPQHF TGCGCCAGCTCAACGGGACAGGCAGATCAGCCCCAGCATTTT
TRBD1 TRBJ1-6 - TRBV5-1 CASSQWDRGQSPLHF TGCGCCAGCAGCCAATGGGACAGGGGGCAGTCACCCCTCCACTTT
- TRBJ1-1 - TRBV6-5 CASRPEVNTEAFF TGTGCCAGCAGGCCCGAGGTGAACACTGAAGCTTTCTTT
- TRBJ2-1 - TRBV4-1 CASSPRYLLSEQFF TGCGCCAGCAGCCCCCGTTACCTCCTTAGCGAGCAGTTCTTC
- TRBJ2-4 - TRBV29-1 CSVVGWRGNSQYF TGCAGCGTTGTGGGGTGGCGGGGAAACAGTCAGTACTTC
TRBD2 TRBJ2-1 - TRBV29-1 CSVSGGEYNEQFF TGCAGCGTAAGCGGGGGGGAATACAATGAGCAGTTCTTC
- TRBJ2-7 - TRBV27 CASALRGSYEQYF TGTGCCAGCGCCCTGAGGGGGTCCTACGAGCAGTACTTC
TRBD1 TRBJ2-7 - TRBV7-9 CASSPWTGISEQYF TGTGCCAGCAGCCCCTGGACAGGGATATCAGAGCAGTACTTC
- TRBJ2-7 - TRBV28 CASSSALSYEQYF TGTGCCAGCAGTTCAGCGCTCTCCTACGAGCAGTACTTC
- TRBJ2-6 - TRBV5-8 CASSFWTASGANVLTF TGTGCCAGCAGCTTTTGGACAGCCTCTGGGGCCAACGTCCTGACTTTC
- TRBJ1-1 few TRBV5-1 CASSLGPAATEAFF TGCGCCAGCAGCTTGGGCCCAGCGGCCACTGAAGCTTTCTTT
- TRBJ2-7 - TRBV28 CASSLGGPYEQYF TGTGCCAGCAGTTTAGGAGGGCCCTACGAGCAGTACTTC
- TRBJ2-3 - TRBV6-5 CASSYSRAGADTQYF TGTGCCAGCAGTTACTCGAGGGCAGGAGCAGATACGCAGTATTTT
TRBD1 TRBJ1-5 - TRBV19 CASGQGGNQPQHF TGTGCCAGCGGACAGGGTGGCAATCAGCCCCAGCATTTT
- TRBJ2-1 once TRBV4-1 CASSPQGLSILESSYNEQFF TGCGCCAGCAGCCCTCAGGGACTCAGCATCCTCGAGAGCTCCTACAATGAGCAGTTCTTC
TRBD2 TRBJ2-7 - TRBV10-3 CAISPGLAASEQYF TGTGCCATCAGTCCCGGACTAGCGGCGTCCGAGCAGTACTTC
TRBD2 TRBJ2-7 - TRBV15 CATSRESGRSSYEQYF TGTGCCACCAGCAGGGAAAGCGGGAGGAGCTCCTACGAGCAGTACTTC
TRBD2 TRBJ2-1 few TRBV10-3 CAISESKREGSGQFF TGTGCCATCAGTGAGTCGAAGCGGGAGGGGTCCGGGCAGTTCTTC
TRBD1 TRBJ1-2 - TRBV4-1 CASSPGQGFYGYTF TGCGCCAGCAGCCCCGGACAGGGCTTCTATGGCTACACCTTC
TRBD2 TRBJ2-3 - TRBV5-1 CASSLLAGGADTQYF TGCGCCAGCAGCTTACTAGCGGGAGGCGCAGATACGCAGTATTTT
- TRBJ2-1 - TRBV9 CASSVGGSRSYNEQFF TGTGCCAGCAGCGTAGGTGGGAGCAGGTCCTACAATGAGCAGTTCTTC
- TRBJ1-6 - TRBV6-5 CASTDGPKRSPLHF TGTGCCAGCACCGACGGTCCGAAGAGGTCACCCCTCCACTTT
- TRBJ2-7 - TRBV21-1 CASSKAVRGAGSTYEQYF TGTGCCAGCAGCAAAGCGGTAAGAGGGGCGGGGTCCACCTACGAGCAGTACTTC
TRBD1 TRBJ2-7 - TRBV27 CASSFSGQGAYEQYF TGTGCCAGCAGTTTTTCCGGACAGGGGGCCTACGAGCAGTACTTC
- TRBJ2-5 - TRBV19 CASSLADQETQYF TGTGCCAGTAGTTTGGCAGACCAAGAGACCCAGTACTTC
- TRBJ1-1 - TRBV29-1 CSAPTGLNTEAFF TGCAGCGCCCCCACGGGGTTGAACACTGAAGCTTTCTTT
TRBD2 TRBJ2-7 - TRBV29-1 CSVAGGGSYEQYF TGCAGCGTTGCGGGAGGGGGGTCCTACGAGCAGTACTTC
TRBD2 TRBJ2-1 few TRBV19 CASSTLVFSGSPRNEQFF TGTGCCAGTAGTACCCTGGTTTTTAGCGGGAGTCCAAGAAATGAGCAGTTCTTC
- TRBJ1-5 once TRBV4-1 CASSQVGQYQPQHF TGCGCCAGCAGCCAAGTCGGACAGTATCAGCCCCAGCATTTT
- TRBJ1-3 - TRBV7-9 CASSSTVSGNTIYF TGTGCCAGCAGCTCGACAGTCTCTGGAAACACCATATATTTT
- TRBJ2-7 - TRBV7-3 CASSPRVGEHEQYF TGTGCCAGCAGCCCGAGGGTTGGTGAACACGAGCAGTACTTC
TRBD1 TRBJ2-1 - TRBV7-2 CASSWGQRNEQFF TGTGCCAGCAGCTGGGGACAGAGAAATGAGCAGTTCTTC
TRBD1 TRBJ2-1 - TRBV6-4 CASSPGTGGNEQFF TGTGCCAGCAGCCCCGGGACAGGGGGAAATGAGCAGTTCTTC
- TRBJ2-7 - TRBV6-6 CASGGAGSYEQYF TGTGCCAGCGGTGGGGCAGGGTCCTACGAGCAGTACTTC
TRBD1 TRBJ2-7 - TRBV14 CASSLLGTGRLDEQYF TGTGCCAGCAGCCTACTTGGGACAGGGCGGTTGGACGAGCAGTACTTC
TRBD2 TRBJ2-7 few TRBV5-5 CASTLGQARGGEQYF TGTGCCAGCACCTTGGGTCAGGCCCGGGGGGGCGAGCAGTACTTC
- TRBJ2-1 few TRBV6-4 CASSSSEYNEQFF TGTGCCAGCAGTAGTAGCGAATACAATGAGCAGTTCTTC